The T cell receptor beta chain described here comes from a study of blood T cell repertoires in COVID-19. About the study: Italy, Spain and the United States were the sources of the convalescent and acute COVID-19 samples. The cDNA or gDNA used as material had been derived from T cells, B-cell-depleted T cells, or PBMCs.

Source study methods: By means of reference gene primer amplification, nucleated cell counts were estimated. The repertoire was sequenced with immunoSEQ multiplex PCR; TCRdb's copy has only in-frame clones and lacks some. D and trimming were read from the DNA, whereas the V and J calls and clone size are those reported in that table. Counted here are more than 95,000 clones, more than 65% occurring once; the ten biggest clones make up roughly 2%. The sequencing sample was made of peripheral blood. This sequence originates from a woman between 70 and 85 years old with acute or convalescent COVID-19.

As DNA, the CDR3 is TGTGCCAGCAGCCAGGGATTCCAAGAGACCCAGTACTTC. Translated, it gives CASSQGFQETQYF. This chain joins TRBV7-2 and TRBJ2-5, with D tentatively TRBD1 (5 bases). The CDR3 runs to 13 residues. V dropped 5 bases and J dropped 1 base, with 8 bases sitting between them. The germline V gene encodes CDR1 SGHTA and CDR2 FQGNSA.